The 24 T cell receptor beta chains listed next were all sequenced from one sample in a study of shared clonotypes between healthy human individuals. Naive CD8 cells lacked CD45RO, underwent positive selection for CCR7 and left out terminally differentiated effector memory CD45RA+ cells. Repertoires were generated with immunoSEQ multiplex PCR, while TCRdb's copy carries only in-frame clones and drops some. The sample records around 2,000,000 clones, about 95% being singletons. The material sequenced was naive CD8+ T cells sorted from blood. The receptors come from a man younger than 35 in good health.

This clone was seen a single time. J is TRBJ1-5 and V is TRBV10-2; D call uncertain. CDR3 size: 15 residues. CDR1 is WSHSY and CDR2 is SAAADI in the germline V gene. Deletions cut 2 bases from V and 2 bases from J, with 10 bases between. The CDR3 protein is CASSEATEGNQPQHF. The CDR3 region has the DNA TGCGCCAGCAGTGAGGCCACCGAGGGCAATCAGCCCCAGCATTTT.

The V gene is TRBV28, the J gene TRBJ1-1; possibly TRBD1 for D (5 bases). Between the trimmed V and J ends, which lost 4 bases and 1 base, there was a span of 10 bases. There are 14 residues in the CDR3. CDR1 MDHEN and CDR2 SYDVKM come from the germline V gene. CDR3: CASSSGTGNTEAFF. The CDR3 DNA reads as TGTGCCAGCAGTTCCGGGACGGGGAACACTGAAGCTTTCTTT.

J is TRBJ1-1 and V is TRBV7-8; D is unclear. Trimming shortened V by 1 base and J by 2 bases, and 11 bases separated the two germline ends. The V gene's germline CDR1 is SGHVS and CDR2 FQNEAQ. This CDR3 spans 15 amino acids. The DNA for the CDR3 is TGTGCCAGCAGCTTAGTTGGCACTATCAACACTGAAGCTTTCTTT. Amino acids: CASSLVGTINTEAFF. Complete variable domain (other parts from reference TRBV7-8 and TRBJ1-1): GAGVSQSPRYKVAKRGQDVALRCDPISGHVSLFWYQQALGQGPEFLTYFQNEAQLDKSGLPSDRFFAERPEGSVSTLKIQRTQQEDSAVYLCASSLVGTINTEAFFGQGTRLTVV.

V gene TRBV6-5 combines with J gene TRBJ2-3; possible D gene TRBD1, 6 bases. Germline loops: CDR1 MNHEY, CDR2 SVGAGI. This CDR3 is 13 amino acids long. V shed 6 bases and J shed 4 bases, with 11 bases lying between them. The CDR3 region is CASRPDRPDTQYF. CDR3 DNA: TGTGCCAGCAGACCGGACAGACCAGATACGCAGTATTTT.

This chain joins TRBV6-5 and TRBJ1-2, with D possibly matching TRBD1 (5 bases). Trimming removed 7 bases from V and 4 bases from J, with 16 bases in between. There are 14 residues in the CDR3. Germline V CDR1 and CDR2: MNHEY, SVGAGI. The CDR3 protein is CASTPDSGAYGYTF. In nucleotides, the CDR3 is TGTGCCAGCACCCCAGACAGTGGGGCCTATGGCTACACCTTC.

This chain uses TRBV9 with TRBJ2-1; 7 nucleotides align to TRBD1. V lost 4 bases, J lost 4 bases, and 14 bases stayed unmatched. The CDR3 consists of 17 residues. Germline-derived CDR1 and CDR2 are SGDLS and YYNGEE. This CDR3 reads CASSSRGQELYYNEQFF. DNA of the CDR3: TGTGCCAGCAGCTCTCGAGGACAGGAATTGTATTACAATGAGCAGTTCTTC.

J is TRBJ1-1 and V is TRBV27; D may be TRBD1 (5 bases). The V end was cut by 4 bases, the J end by 1 base, with 10 bases between. Looked up from germline, CDR1 is MNHEY and CDR2 is SMNVEV (reference sequence). CDR3 length: 14 amino acids. The CDR3 reads CASSYEGRNTEAFF. In DNA, the CDR3 is TGTGCCAGCAGTTATGAGGGGAGGAACACTGAAGCTTTCTTT.

This clone was seen more than once but under ten times. This rearrangement joins TRBV7-9 to TRBJ1-6, with D tentatively TRBD1 (5 bases). CDR3 size: 15 residues. From germline, CDR1 is SEHNR and CDR2 FQNEAQ (reference sequence). V shed 5 bases and J shed 7 bases, with 15 bases lying between them. The CDR3 coding sequence is TGTGCCAGCAGCCCAAGGGACTACTTGAATTCACCCCTCCACTTT. It codes for CASSPRDYLNSPLHF.

The chain joins TRBV5-1 to TRBJ2-7, with D possibly matching TRBD2 (6 bases). There are 16 residues in the CDR3. Germline V gene sequence: CDR1 SGHRS, CDR2 YFSETQ. V shed 0 bases and J shed 5 bases, with 18 bases lying between them. The CDR3 DNA reads TGCGCCAGCAGCTTGGAGGGTGGGGGGTTGTCCCACGAGCAGTACTTC. Encoded protein: CASSLEGGGLSHEQYF.

J is TRBJ1-3 and V is TRBV29-1; no clear D. The germline CDR1 and CDR2 sequences are SQVTM and ANQGSEA. With 6 bases removed from V and 1 base from J, the gap between germline ends came to 10 bases. CDR3 length equals 13 residues. The CDR3 loop is CSVQEGSGNTIYF. DNA for the CDR3: TGCAGCGTCCAGGAGGGATCTGGAAACACCATATATTTT.

The chain joins TRBV28 to TRBJ2-7; TRBD1 matches 7 bases. The V segment lost 6 bases and the J segment 0 bases; nucleotides outside the gene matches: 14. Looked up from germline, CDR1 is MDHEN and CDR2 is SYDVKM. The length of the CDR3 is 17 residues. CDR3 amino acids: CASSSRDSRRTSYEQYF. As DNA, the CDR3 is TGTGCCAGCAGCAGCCGGGACAGTCGTAGGACCTCCTACGAGCAGTACTTC.

Concerning this clone itself: Other DNA sequences from this sample encode an identical CDR3 as well. The chain carries TRBV7-9 and TRBJ2-7, with a tentative D call TRBD1 (6 bases). V lost 3 bases, J lost 2 bases, and 11 bases lay in between. This CDR3 spans 14 amino acids. From germline, CDR1 is SEHNR and CDR2 FQNEAQ (reference sequence). As DNA, the CDR3 is TGTGCCAGCAGCTTCACTGCAGGGGCCTACGAGCAGTACTTC. It yields the protein CASSFTAGAYEQYF.

The CDR3 DNA sequence: TGTGCCAGCAGCCTACTGGGCACTTACTTCAATTCACCCCTCCACTTT. Protein: CASSLLGTYFNSPLHF. The V call is TRBV6-6, the J call TRBJ1-6; D remains ambiguous. Germline V lookup: CDR1 MNHNY, CDR2 SVGAGI (reference sequence). V was clipped by 6 bases and J by 7 bases, with 19 bases between them. The CDR3 loop spans 16 amino acids.

This clone has just one count. Different DNA sequences within this sample yield the same CDR3. The chain uses TRBV7-9 and TRBJ2-1; D is uncertain. V was pared by 1 base and J by 10 bases, with 5 bases between. CDR3 size: 11 residues. CDR1 SEHNR and CDR2 FQNEAQ come from the germline V gene (reference sequence). In DNA, the CDR3 is TGTGCCAGCAGCTTAGTGACCGAGCAGTTCTTC. Its protein is CASSLVTEQFF.

This clone was seen just once. The J gene is TRBJ2-7, the V gene TRBV7-8; TRBD2 might be the D (6 bases). Germline CDR1 and CDR2: SGHVS and FQNEAQ. The CDR3 spans 13 residues. Trimming took 2 bases from V and 4 from J, leaving 9 bases between them. This CDR3 reads CASSLRLEYEQYF. For the CDR3, the DNA is TGTGCCAGCAGCTTACGACTAGAATACGAGCAGTACTTC.

The chain has TRBV27 and TRBJ1-2, with 11 nucleotides matching TRBD1. Trimming removed 5 bases from V and 7 bases from J; junction bases left unmatched: 9. This CDR3 spans 15 amino acids. The germline CDR1 and CDR2 sequences are MNHEY and SMNVEV (reference sequence). The CDR3 here is CASSPSGQGASGYTF. The CDR3 DNA reads TGTGCCAGCAGTCCGTCCGGACAGGGGGCTAGTGGCTACACCTTC.

The chain uses TRBV6-4 and TRBJ2-4; D gene ambiguous. Per germline, CDR1 MRHNA and CDR2 SNTAGT. V was clipped by 8 bases and J by 0 bases, with 20 bases between them. The CDR3 is made up of 17 amino acids. The CDR3 spells CASALGCFQLAKNIQYF. CDR3 sequence (DNA): TGTGCCAGCGCTCTGGGGTGCTTCCAATTAGCCAAAAACATTCAGTACTTC.

The chain employs TRBV6-1 and TRBJ1-1; D is unclear. This CDR3 spans 10 amino acids. Per germline, CDR1 MNHNS and CDR2 SASEGT. The chain's CDR3 is CVVADTEAFF. The DNA of the CDR3 is TGTGTGGTTGCGGACACTGAAGCTTTCTTT.

The chain carries TRBV5-4 and TRBJ2-1; 7 nucleotides match TRBD2. The germline CDR1 and CDR2 sequences are SGHNT and YYREEE (reference sequence). V gave up 0 bases and J gave up 0 bases; unmatched junction bases: 6. The length of the CDR3 is 17 residues. CDR3 residues: CASSLAIAGSSYNEQFF. The CDR3, as DNA: TGTGCCAGCAGCTTGGCAATAGCGGGTAGCTCCTACAATGAGCAGTTCTTC.

The chain is built from TRBV9 and TRBJ1-1; D is unclear. The CDR3 contains 15 residues. The V gene's germline CDR1 is SGDLS and CDR2 YYNGEE. The V and J ends lost 4 bases and 1 base respectively, with 14 bases between them. The CDR3 sequence is CASSSPHTGNTEAFF. CDR3 in DNA: TGTGCCAGCAGCTCACCCCATACCGGGAACACTGAAGCTTTCTTT. Based on the CDR3 plus reference TRBV9 and TRBJ1-1, the full variable domain is DSGVTQTPKHLITATGQRVTLRCSPRSGDLSVYWYQQSLDQGLQFLIQYYNGEERAKGNILERFSAQQFPDLHSELNLSSLELGDSALYFCASSSPHTGNTEAFFGQGTRLTVV.

The chain couples TRBV15 to TRBJ2-2; 8 nucleotides match TRBD1. There are 19 residues in the CDR3. J was trimmed by 4 bases and V by 0 bases; bases with no gene match: 13. Germline CDR1 is LNHNV and CDR2 is YYDKDF (reference sequence). The CDR3 DNA reads as TGTGCCACCAGCAGAGATAAAGCCCTTTGGACAGGGTTCACCGGGGAGCTGTTTTTT. It encodes CATSRDKALWTGFTGELFF.

Remarks on this clone: At the DNA level, this CDR3 is encoded by other sequences in the same sample as well. The rearrangement uses TRBV27 and TRBJ1-5, with a weak D call TRBD1 (6 bases). Trimming left V 4 bases short and J 2 bases short, with 9 bases between. The CDR3 has 14 amino acids. Looked up from germline, CDR1 is MNHEY and CDR2 is SMNVEV (reference sequence). The DNA of the CDR3 is TGTGCCAGCAGTTCGACAGGAGGCAATCAGCCCCAGCATTTT. Amino acid sequence: CASSSTGGNQPQHF.

The chain joins TRBV25-1 to TRBJ2-2; D ambiguous. Trimming removed 3 bases at V and 1 base at J, with 3 bases between. Per germline, CDR1 MGHDK and CDR2 SYGVNS. The CDR3 consists of 13 residues. The CDR3 region is CASSDRNTGELFF. DNA of the CDR3: TGTGCCAGCAGTGACAGGAACACCGGGGAGCTGTTTTTT.

The genes are TRBV6-6 and TRBJ2-1, with 8 bases fitting TRBD2. The J segment lost 8 bases and the V segment lost 0 bases, leaving 3 bases of the junction unmatched. This CDR3 comprises 14 residues. The germline V gene encodes CDR1 MNHNY and CDR2 SVGAGI (reference sequence). The CDR3 DNA follows: TGTGCCAGCAGTTACTCGGGACTAGAGTATGAGCAGTTCTTC. Its translation: CASSYSGLEYEQFF.